The 12 T cell receptor beta chains below come from one sample, sequenced in a study of vaccination and CD4 T cells after COVID-19. Sequenced with the Oncomine TCR Beta short-read assay was DNA taken from cultured CD4+ T cells. Each CDR3 protein gets one entry after TCRdb re-called the PCR reads with MiXCR. Among approximately 14,000 distinct CDR3 sequences, 50% to 65% were seen once, and the ten largest hold more than 9%. Antigen specificity for these receptors is unknown. Documented treatment: roughly ten-day PBMC culture with coronavirus spike peptide pools or control peptides (ViraFEST assay). The sample consisted of CD4+ T cells from blood, cultured in vitro. Receptors were obtained from a human donor who had recovered from COVID-19.

V gene TRBV5-8 combines with J gene TRBJ2-2, with TRBD1 matching over 10 bases. Germline assignment: CDR1 SGHTS and CDR2 YDEGEE. Trimming cost V 4 bases and J 4 bases; bases outside gene matches: 4. CDR3 length: 15 amino acids. The CDR3 loop is CASSPGQGFTGELFF. Written as DNA, the CDR3 is TGTGCCAGCAGCCCGGGACAGGGGTTCACCGGGGAGCTGTTTTTT.

This chain joins TRBV24-1 and TRBJ2-5; the match to TRBD2 covers 11 bases. V trimming: 4 bases; J trimming: 5 bases; junction bases outside the gene matches: 8. CDR3 length equals 16 residues. Germline assignment: CDR1 KGHDR and CDR2 SFDVKD. CDR3 in DNA: TGTGCCACCAGTGAAGCACTAGCGGGAGTGCAGGAGACCCAGTACTTC. Encoded protein: CATSEALAGVQETQYF.

This clonotype has a single count. The chain uses TRBV7-3 and TRBJ2-1, with a tentative D call TRBD2 (6 bases). CDR1 SGHTA and CDR2 FQGTGA come from the germline V gene. Trimming left V 8 bases short and J 0 bases short, with 11 bases between. The CDR3 runs to 14 residues. The CDR3 spells CASGAGSSYNEQFF. The CDR3 DNA reads TGTGCCAGCGGGGCGGGGAGCTCCTACAATGAGCAGTTCTTC.

J is TRBJ2-7 and V is TRBV2, with D maybe TRBD1 (5 bases). V was pared by 0 bases and J by 2 bases, with 14 bases between. The CDR3 runs to 16 residues. Germline V CDR1 and CDR2: SNHLY, FYNNEI. CDR3 protein: CASSEALRTLTYEQYF. CDR3 nucleotides: TGTGCCAGCAGTGAAGCGCTTCGGACACTAACCTACGAGCAGTACTTC. Looking up the rest from reference TRBV2 and TRBJ2-7 gives the full variable domain: EPEVTQTPSHQVTQMGQEVILRCVPISNHLYFYWYRQILGQKVEFLVSFYNNEISEKSEIFDDQFSVERPDGSNFTLKIRSTKLEDSAMYFCASSEALRTLTYEQYFGPGTRLTVT.

This clonotype has a handful of counts. The chain joins TRBV2 to TRBJ2-1; TRBD1 or TRBD2 may be the D gene (6 bases each). Germline V lookup: CDR1 SNHLY, CDR2 FYNNEI. Trimming left V 4 bases short and J 2 bases short, with 18 bases between. The CDR3 covers 17 residues. The CDR3 nucleotides are TGTGCCAGCAGTGTGGAGGGACAACGGGCCGCCTACAATGAGCAGTTCTTC. Translating it yields CASSVEGQRAAYNEQFF.

This clonotype has just one count. The V call is TRBV12-3 or TRBV12-4, the J call TRBJ1-2; tentatively, D is TRBD1 (5 bases). Trimming cost V 6 bases and J 4 bases, with 18 bases left between them. The CDR3 spans 15 residues. CDR3 loop: CASRSDSRRPYGYTF. In DNA, the CDR3 is TGTGCCAGCAGGTCTGACAGTCGCCGGCCCTATGGCTACACCTTC.

In this sample, this clonotype turned up a few times. The chain has TRBV20-1 and TRBJ1-2; 7 bases are a match to TRBD1. Germline V CDR1 and CDR2: DFQATT, SNEGSKA (reference sequence). Trimming cost V 5 bases and J 7 bases; bases outside gene matches: 7. The CDR3 has 12 residues. CDR3 DNA sequence: TGCAGTGCTCTTAGACAGGGTGGTGGCTACACCTTC. Its translation: CSALRQGGGYTF.

The rearrangement uses TRBV2 and TRBJ2-3, with D possibly being TRBD1 (5 bases). Germline values: CDR1 SNHLY, CDR2 FYNNEI. This CDR3 contains 14 residues. V shed 8 bases and J shed 0 bases, with 12 bases lying between them. CDR3 loop: CASGQGTSTDTQYF. Written as DNA, the CDR3 is TGTGCCAGCGGACAAGGAACTAGCACAGATACGCAGTATTTT.

V is TRBV5-1 and J is TRBJ2-2, with a weak D call TRBD2 (5 bases). With 0 bases removed from V and 2 bases from J, the gap between germline ends came to 11 bases. The V gene's germline CDR1 is SGHRS and CDR2 YFSETQ. This CDR3 region has 16 residues. The CDR3: CASSLVAGTNTGELFF. DNA for the CDR3: TGCGCCAGCAGCTTGGTGGCGGGTACCAACACCGGGGAGCTGTTTTTT.

This clonotype was seen a few times. CDR3 amino acids: CSAPSGGGGNIQYF. The CDR3 region has the DNA TGCAGTGCTCCTAGCGGGGGGGGTGGAAACATTCAGTACTTC. The chain carries TRBV20-1 and TRBJ2-4, with 12 positions matching TRBD2. Looked up from germline, CDR1 is DFQATT and CDR2 is SNEGSKA (reference sequence). The CDR3 has 14 amino acids. Trimming took 5 bases from V and 6 from J; bases not matched to a gene: 5.

This sequence joins TRBV6-2 or TRBV6-3 and TRBJ1-1, with D possibly being TRBD1 (5 bases). This CDR3 is built from 16 residues. Germline CDR1 is MNHEY and CDR2 is SVGEGT. V dropped 6 bases and J dropped 1 base, with 18 bases sitting between them. The CDR3 region is CASSPTSRGQNTEAFF. Written as DNA, the CDR3 is TGTGCCAGCAGCCCCACCAGCCGGGGCCAGAACACTGAAGCTTTCTTT.

J is TRBJ1-2 and V is TRBV27; D gene uncertain. Trimming took off 6 bases at V and 2 bases at J, with 4 bases between the two ends. The CDR3 is 11 amino acids. Germline V gives CDR1 MNHEY, CDR2 SMNVEV (reference sequence). The CDR3 DNA follows: TGTGCCAGCAGGGACAACTATGGCTACACCTTC. It encodes CASRDNYGYTF.